The 26 T cell receptor beta chains reported below all come from one sample, sequenced in a study of blood T cell repertoires in COVID-19. Libraries were prepared by immunoSEQ multiplex PCR; TCRdb keeps only in-frame clonotypes and omits some of them. The table records under 200,000 clones, around 82% of them present only once. The source material was peripheral blood. The receptors come from a woman older than 75 with acute or convalescent COVID-19.

V usage is TRBV30 and J usage is TRBJ2-1; TRBD2 matches at 13 bases. Germline lookup yields CDR1 GTSNPN and CDR2 SVGIG (reference sequence). The CDR3 is made up of 15 amino acids. Losses at the gene ends were 5 bases for V and 8 bases for J; bases not matched to a gene: 9. DNA for the CDR3: TGTGCCTGGGGCAAAGGACTAGCGGGAGTATATGAGCAGTTCTTC. It encodes CAWGKGLAGVYEQFF. Drawing the rest from reference TRBV30 and TRBJ2-1, the complete variable domain is SQTIHQWPATLVQPVGSPLSLECTVEGTSNPNLYWYRQAAGRGLQLLFYSVGIGQISSEVPQNLSASRPQDRQFILSSKKLLLSDSGFYLCAWGKGLAGVYEQFFGPGTRLTVL.

As concerns this clone: A much larger clone sits a single nucleotide away, making a read error possible. The chain couples TRBV6-4 to TRBJ1-2, with TRBD1 matching over 7 bases. The CDR3 totals 13 residues. Germline CDR1 MRHNA, CDR2 SNTAGT. Trimming at V came to 4 bases and at J to 4 bases, leaving 3 bases not matched to a gene. The CDR3 loop is CASSATGSYGYTF. Here the CDR3 DNA reads TGTGCCAGCAGTGCGACAGGGAGCTATGGCTACACCTTC.

The chain links TRBV4-3 to TRBJ1-1; D not certain. The germline CDR1 and CDR2 sequences are LGHNA and YSLEER. The CDR3 length is 15 residues. Trimming removed 1 base at V and 0 bases at J, with 9 bases between. Here the CDR3 reads CASSQGRGLNTEAFF. In DNA, the CDR3 is TGCGCCAGCAGCCAAGGGCGCGGTTTGAACACTGAAGCTTTCTTT.

The CDR3 nucleotides are TGTGCCTGGAGTGAACAGGGGCACTACGAGCAGTACTTC. Residues: CAWSEQGHYEQYF. The chain joins TRBV30 to TRBJ2-7, with TRBD1 matching over 7 bases. Germline CDR1 GTSNPN, CDR2 SVGIG (reference sequence). The trim removed 1 base at V and 3 bases at J, leaving 3 bases unmatched. CDR3 size: 13 residues.

V usage is TRBV2 and J usage is TRBJ2-5; TRBD1 is a possible D gene (5 bases). Per the germline V gene, CDR1 is SNHLY and CDR2 is FYNNEI. The length of the CDR3 is 13 residues. Trimming removed 3 bases from V and 3 bases from J, with 8 bases in between. The DNA for the CDR3 is TGTGCCAGCAGTGATAGACAGAAAGAGACCCAGTACTTC. This translates into CASSDRQKETQYF. The full variable domain, completed using reference TRBV2 and TRBJ2-5, is EPEVTQTPSHQVTQMGQEVILRCVPISNHLYFYWYRQILGQKVEFLVSFYNNEISEKSEIFDDQFSVERPDGSNFTLKIRSTKLEDSAMYFCASSDRQKETQYFGPGTRLLVL.

This clone has just one count. CDR3 sequence reads: CASSLGSAPGGETQYF. The CDR3 DNA is TGTGCCAGCAGCTTGGGGTCAGCCCCCGGGGGTGAGACCCAGTACTTC. This sequence joins TRBV5-4 and TRBJ2-5; possible D gene TRBD2, 6 bases. The V and J ends lost 0 bases and 5 bases respectively, with 17 bases between them. The length of the CDR3 is 16 residues. Germline V gives CDR1 SGHNT, CDR2 YYREEE (reference sequence).

This rearrangement joins TRBV18 to TRBJ1-6; maybe TRBD1 (5 bases). The CDR3 contains 13 residues. Trimming shortened V by 3 bases and J by 7 bases, and 7 bases separated the two germline ends. Germline V gene lookup returns CDR1 KGHSH and CDR2 LQKENI. Written as DNA, the CDR3 is TGTGCCAGCTCACCGACAGTAAATTCACCCCTCCACTTT. This sequence encodes CASSPTVNSPLHF.

J is TRBJ2-3 and V is TRBV4-1; TRBD2 aligns across 10 bases. The CDR3 is 16 residues long. Germline CDR1 is MGHRA and CDR2 is YSYEKL. With V trimmed by 4 bases and J by 3 bases, 7 bases remained unmatched. The CDR3 DNA sequence: TGCGCCAGCAGCCGCTTTCTAGCGGGAGATACAGATACGCAGTATTTT. Translation gives CASSRFLAGDTDTQYF.

The rearrangement joins TRBV5-6 to TRBJ1-2; 10 positions match TRBD1. In germline, CDR1 is SGHDT, CDR2 YYEEEE. V lost 2 bases to trimming and J lost 7 bases; unmatched junction nucleotides: 5. This CDR3 is 14 amino acids long. In DNA, the CDR3 is TGTGCCAGCAGCTTCCGGGACAGGGGCTTTGGCTACACCTTC. This translates into CASSFRDRGFGYTF.

This rearrangement joins TRBV7-9 to TRBJ2-7; D is possibly TRBD2 (7 bases). This CDR3 comprises 17 residues. The germline gives CDR1 SEHNR, CDR2 FQNEAQ (reference sequence). V was pared by 5 bases and J by 5 bases, with 25 bases between. The CDR3 region has the DNA TGTGCCAGCAGCCCCGGTGGGGTTACGGGGGGCAAGAACGAGCAGTACTTC. Its translation: CASSPGGVTGGKNEQYF.

As DNA, the CDR3 is TGTGCCAGCAGCTTAGTGGAGTTAGCGTGGACTAGCACAGATACGCAGTATTTT. This gives the protein CASSLVELAWTSTDTQYF. The chain is built from TRBV7-2 and TRBJ2-3, with a tentative D call TRBD2 (5 bases). This CDR3 is 18 amino acids long. V lost 1 base and J 0 bases, leaving 17 bases between the germline ends. The germline V gene encodes CDR1 SGHTA and CDR2 FQGNSA.

CDR3 nucleotide sequence: TGTGCCAGCAGTTCCAGCGGGAGTGAGACCCAGTACTTC. The encoded protein is CASSSSGSETQYF. The chain combines TRBV12-3 or TRBV12-4 with TRBJ2-5; 8 bases line up with TRBD2. The CDR3 spans 13 residues. The ends lost 4 bases at V and 5 bases at J; junction bases unmatched: 3.

V is TRBV5-6 and J is TRBJ2-1, with no clear D. The germline gives CDR1 SGHDT, CDR2 YYEEEE. The length of the CDR3 is 15 residues. V was shortened by 2 bases and J by 0 bases, with 9 bases between the two germline ends. CDR3 in amino acids: CASSLGWSSYNEQFF. In DNA form, the CDR3 reads TGTGCCAGCAGCTTAGGCTGGAGCTCCTACAATGAGCAGTTCTTC. Full variable domain (rest looked up from reference TRBV5-6 and TRBJ2-1): DAGVTQSPTHLIKTRGQQVTLRCSPKSGHDTVSWYQQALGQGPQFIFQYYEEEERQRGNFPDRFSGHQFPNYSSELNVNALLLGDSALYLCASSLGWSSYNEQFFGPGTRLTVL.

The V and J genes are TRBV11-2 and TRBJ2-7, with TRBD1 matching 7 bases. Germline trimming cut 2 bases from V and 1 base from J; bases unmatched to any gene: 5. Germline V gene data show CDR1 as SGHAT and CDR2 as FQNNGV. The CDR3 loop spans 15 amino acids. The CDR3 loop is CASSLSGGHSYEQYF. The DNA of the CDR3 is TGTGCCAGCAGCTTATCAGGGGGTCATTCCTACGAGCAGTACTTC.

V is TRBV27 and J is TRBJ2-1, with D unresolved. V dropped 6 bases and J dropped 5 bases, with 5 bases sitting between them. CDR3 length: 11 amino acids. From germline, CDR1 is MNHEY and CDR2 SMNVEV (reference sequence). The CDR3 sequence is CASSWHNEQFF. CDR3 DNA: TGTGCCAGCAGCTGGCACAATGAGCAGTTCTTC.

There are a few counts of this clone. The genes are TRBV5-1 and TRBJ1-2; D perhaps matches TRBD1 (5 bases). CDR1 and CDR2 (germline): SGHRS, YFSETQ. This CDR3 comprises 14 residues. V was pared by 4 bases and J by 1 base, with 11 bases between. The DNA for the CDR3 is TGCGCCAGCAGCCCGTTGACAGTTAACTATGGCTACACCTTC. It specifies CASSPLTVNYGYTF.

Comment on this clone: Other DNA sequences in the sample encode the same CDR3. This chain connects TRBV27 to TRBJ1-1; the D is unclear. Germline V gene lookup returns CDR1 MNHEY and CDR2 SMNVEV (reference sequence). The CDR3 is 13 residues long. The V end lost 5 bases, the J end lost 1 base, and 8 bases lay between the germline ends. For the CDR3, the DNA is TGTGCCAGCAGTCCCCCAGGGAACACTGAAGCTTTCTTT. Translated, it gives CASSPPGNTEAFF.

This clone has a single count. The V and J genes are TRBV7-2 and TRBJ2-3; 7 nucleotides line up with TRBD2. Germline V gives CDR1 SGHTA, CDR2 FQGNSA. The CDR3 sequence is 16 residues long. Germline trimming cut 1 base from V and 0 bases from J; bases unmatched to any gene: 4. The CDR3 region is CASSLVAAGSTDTQYF. CDR3 sequence (DNA): TGTGCCAGCAGCTTAGTCGCAGCGGGGAGCACAGATACGCAGTATTTT. Combining the CDR3 with reference TRBV7-2 and TRBJ2-3 gives the whole variable domain GAGVSQSPSNKVTEKGKDVELRCDPISGHTALYWYRQSLGQGLEFLIYFQGNSAPDKSGLPSDRFSAERTGGSVSTLTIQRTQQEDSAVYLCASSLVAAGSTDTQYFGPGTRLTVL.

Only one count was recorded for this clone. This chain links TRBV20-1 with TRBJ1-2; TRBD1 is a possible D gene (6 bases). The CDR3 extends over 13 amino acids. V was trimmed by 3 bases and J by 6 bases, leaving 14 bases between them. Germline loops: CDR1 DFQATT, CDR2 SNEGSKA (reference sequence). This CDR3 reads CSASTGGANGYTF. The CDR3 DNA sequence: TGCAGTGCTAGTACTGGGGGCGCGAATGGCTACACCTTC.

This clone was seen only once. The V gene is TRBV5-1, the J gene TRBJ2-1; D might be TRBD2 (6 bases). Trimming shortened V by 4 bases and J by 7 bases, and 18 bases separated the two germline ends. Germline lookup yields CDR1 SGHRS and CDR2 YFSETQ. This CDR3 spans 15 amino acids. As DNA, the CDR3 is TGCGCCAGCAGCGCCTCCCAGGGTGGAGGGAATGAGCAGTTCTTC. It is translated as CASSASQGGGNEQFF.

The chain employs TRBV25-1 and TRBJ2-7; 12 bases are shared with TRBD2. Germline assignment: CDR1 MGHDK and CDR2 SYGVNS. The CDR3 is 15 residues long. J lost 4 bases, V lost 2 bases, and 3 bases had no gene match. The CDR3 DNA reads TGTGCCAGCAGTGAACCGGGACTAGCGGGTTACGAGCAGTACTTC. This sequence encodes CASSEPGLAGYEQYF.

V usage is TRBV7-2 and J usage is TRBJ2-7, with TRBD1 identical over 7 bases. Germline V gives CDR1 SGHTA, CDR2 FQGNSA. This CDR3 has 15 residues. Unmatched junction bases numbered 9, after V lost 5 bases and J lost 2 bases. The CDR3 here is CASSPGQRTAYEQYF. The CDR3 nucleotides are TGTGCCAGCAGCCCGGGACAGCGCACAGCCTACGAGCAGTACTTC. The full variable domain, completed using reference TRBV7-2 and TRBJ2-7, is GAGVSQSPSNKVTEKGKDVELRCDPISGHTALYWYRQSLGQGLEFLIYFQGNSAPDKSGLPSDRFSAERTGGSVSTLTIQRTQQEDSAVYLCASSPGQRTAYEQYFGPGTRLTVT.

The CDR3 bases are TGTGCCACCAGCAGATCCCGACTGGCGACGCAGTATTTT. Protein sequence: CATSRSRLATQYF. The chain couples TRBV15 to TRBJ2-3; D gene unclear. Germline V lookup: CDR1 LNHNV, CDR2 YYDKDF (reference sequence). V lost 2 bases and J lost 9, with 12 bases in between. The CDR3 has 13 residues.

The J gene is TRBJ2-7, the V gene TRBV27, with unresolved D. Germline lookup yields CDR1 MNHEY and CDR2 SMNVEV (reference sequence). This CDR3 spans 11 amino acids. Trimming shortened V by 2 bases and J by 7 bases, and 6 bases separated the two germline ends. The CDR3 sequence is CASSLPSEQYF. CDR3 bases: TGTGCCAGCAGTTTACCCTCGGAGCAGTACTTC.

This chain joins TRBV19 and TRBJ1-6; tentatively, D is TRBD1 (5 bases). Trimming shortened V by 4 bases and J by 7 bases, and 20 bases separated the two germline ends. Germline CDR1 LNHDA, CDR2 SQIVND (reference sequence). This CDR3 is 17 amino acids long. CDR3 in amino acids: CASSTSPWGGSNSPLHF. CDR3 DNA: TGTGCCAGTAGTACAAGCCCTTGGGGGGGATCAAATTCACCCCTCCACTTT. Supplemented by reference TRBV19 and TRBJ1-6, the full variable domain reads DGGITQSPKYLFRKEGQNVTLSCEQNLNHDAMYWYRQDPGQGLRLIYYSQIVNDFQKGDIAEGYSVSREKKESFPLTVTSAQKNPTAFYLCASSTSPWGGSNSPLHFGNGTRLTVT.

The chain is built from TRBV5-1 and TRBJ2-7; 12 nucleotides agree with TRBD1. V lost 2 bases, J lost 5 bases, and 8 bases stayed unmatched. The CDR3 contains 16 residues. Germline values: CDR1 SGHRS, CDR2 YFSETQ. The CDR3 region has the DNA TGCGCCAGCAGCTTTGTGGGGACAGGGGGCATCAACGAGCAGTACTTC. It translates to CASSFVGTGGINEQYF.